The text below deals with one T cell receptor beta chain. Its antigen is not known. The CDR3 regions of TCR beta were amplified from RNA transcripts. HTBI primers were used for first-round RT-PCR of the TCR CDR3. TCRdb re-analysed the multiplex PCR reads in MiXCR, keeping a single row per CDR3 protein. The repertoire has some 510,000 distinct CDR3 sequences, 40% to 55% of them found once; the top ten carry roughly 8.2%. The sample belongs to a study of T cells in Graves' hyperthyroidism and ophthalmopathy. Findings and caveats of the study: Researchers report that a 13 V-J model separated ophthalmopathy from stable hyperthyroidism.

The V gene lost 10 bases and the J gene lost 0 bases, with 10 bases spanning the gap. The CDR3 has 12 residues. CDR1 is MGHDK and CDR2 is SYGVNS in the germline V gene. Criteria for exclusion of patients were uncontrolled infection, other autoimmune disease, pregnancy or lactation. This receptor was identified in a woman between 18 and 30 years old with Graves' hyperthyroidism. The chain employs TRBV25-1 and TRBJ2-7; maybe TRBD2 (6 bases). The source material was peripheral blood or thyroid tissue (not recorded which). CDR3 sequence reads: CATLGGSYEQYF. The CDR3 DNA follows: TGTGCCACCCTCGGGGGCTCCTACGAGCAGTACTTC.